These 15 T cell receptor beta chains were all obtained from the same sample, sequenced in a study of T cell repertoires in cytomegalovirus infection. TCRdb reanalysed the reads using MiXCR and keeps one entry per CDR3 protein. This sample carries under 95,000 distinct CDR3 sequences, approximately 3.6% of them seen once, and the ten largest clones take around a fifth. Sequenced: PBMCs. These receptors all stem from a human donor in good health (CMV status not recorded). Some clones in this sample may be carry-over from other donors' samples.

This clonotype appeared many times. This rearrangement joins TRBV7-2 to TRBJ2-5; 9 bases are shared with TRBD2. Germline V CDR1 and CDR2: SGHTA, FQGNSA. This CDR3 spans 16 amino acids. J was trimmed by 4 bases and V by 2 bases; bases with no gene match: 8. The CDR3 DNA is TGTGCCAGCAGCTTACGGGCGGGGGGGCCTGGAGAGACCCAGTACTTC. Encoded protein: CASSLRAGGPGETQYF.

This clonotype occurred many times. The V gene is TRBV29-1, the J gene TRBJ2-5, with D unresolved. CDR1 is SQVTM and CDR2 is ANQGSEA in the germline V gene. The CDR3 length is 12 residues. V shed 4 bases and J shed 3 bases, with 9 bases lying between them. For the CDR3, the DNA is TGCAGCGTTGTTCTGGGCAAAGAGACCCAGTACTTC. Translation: CSVVLGKETQYF.

This chain joins TRBV20-1 and TRBJ1-5, with a weak D call TRBD1 (5 bases). From germline, CDR1 is DFQATT and CDR2 SNEGSKA (reference sequence). Trimming took 3 bases from V and 6 from J, leaving 9 bases between them. The CDR3 is 12 amino acids. DNA for the CDR3: TGCAGTGCTAGTCACGGGACTCAGCCCCAGCATTTT. It translates to CSASHGTQPQHF.

The table lists this clonotype with many counts. V usage is TRBV7-6 and J usage is TRBJ2-1, with 14 nucleotides matching TRBD2. Germline lookup yields CDR1 SGHVS and CDR2 FNYEAQ. J lost 2 bases, V lost 8 bases, and 2 bases had no gene match. The CDR3 has 15 residues. CDR3 loop: CASGLAGGTYNEQFF. The DNA for the CDR3 is TGTGCCAGCGGACTAGCGGGAGGTACCTACAATGAGCAGTTCTTC.

A word on this clonotype: This clone may be a read error of a much larger clone one base away. The chain uses TRBV6-1 and TRBJ1-2; 9 positions agree with TRBD1. The CDR3 consists of 12 residues. Trimming removed 8 bases from V and 8 bases from J; junction bases left unmatched: 6. CDR1 is MNHNS and CDR2 is SASEGT in the germline V gene. The CDR3 DNA sequence: TGTGCCAGCGGTTGGACAGGGGAAGGCTACACCTTC. This encodes CASGWTGEGYTF.

This clonotype was counted ten times or more. This chain connects TRBV11-2 to TRBJ2-2; 8 nucleotides match TRBD2. The CDR3 totals 16 residues. V shed 1 base and J 6 bases; nucleotides not matched to a gene: 7. Germline lookup yields CDR1 SGHAT and CDR2 FQNNGV. Here the CDR3 reads CASSLGMTGGPGELFF. Here the CDR3 DNA reads TGTGCCAGCAGCTTAGGGATGACGGGAGGGCCCGGGGAGCTGTTTTTT.

This clonotype was found many times. This chain uses TRBV7-2 with TRBJ1-6; unclear D gene. The CDR3 is 16 amino acids. Germline-derived CDR1 and CDR2 are SGHTA and FQGNSA. The germline V and J ends were trimmed by 1 base and 7 bases, with 14 bases remaining between them. CDR3 in amino acids: CASSLDMGSRNSPLHF. Written as DNA, the CDR3 is TGTGCCAGCAGCTTAGACATGGGATCACGCAATTCACCCCTCCACTTT. Looking up the rest from reference TRBV7-2 and TRBJ1-6 gives the full variable domain: GAGVSQSPSNKVTEKGKDVELRCDPISGHTALYWYRQSLGQGLEFLIYFQGNSAPDKSGLPSDRFSAERTGGSVSTLTIQRTQQEDSAVYLCASSLDMGSRNSPLHFGNGTRLTVT.

This clonotype was detected many times. The J gene is TRBJ1-1, the V gene TRBV7-6; 9 bases align to TRBD1. Germline V gene lookup returns CDR1 SGHVS and CDR2 FNYEAQ. After removal of 5 bases from V and 14 bases from J, the junction contained 9 bases not matched to a gene. The CDR3 covers 12 residues. The CDR3 coding sequence is TGTGCCAGCAGCGAAACAGGGGGCAGGAAATTCTTT. It codes for CASSETGGRKFF.

This clonotype was detected ten times or more. The chain is built from TRBV4-1 and TRBJ2-3, with 7 positions matching TRBD1. V lost 0 bases to trimming and J lost 1 base; unmatched junction nucleotides: 16. The CDR3 has 20 amino acids. Germline V gives CDR1 MGHRA, CDR2 YSYEKL. CDR3: CASSQDVTGVLGRGTDTQYF. The CDR3 region has the DNA TGCGCCAGCAGCCAAGATGTAACAGGGGTCTTGGGAAGGGGCACAGATACGCAGTATTTT.

This clonotype was observed at least ten times. The chain combines TRBV7-2 with TRBJ2-1, with TRBD2 matching over 11 bases. Germline CDR1 reads SGHTA; CDR2 reads FQGNSA. V trimming: 8 bases; J trimming: 4 bases; junction bases outside the gene matches: 4. This CDR3 has 14 residues. CDR3 sequence: CASALAGGYNEQFF. As DNA, the CDR3 is TGTGCCAGCGCGCTAGCGGGGGGTTACAATGAGCAGTTCTTC.

This clonotype occurred many times. This chain joins TRBV7-2 and TRBJ1-1; D is unresolved. This CDR3 contains 13 residues. Germline values: CDR1 SGHTA, CDR2 FQGNSA. Trimming took 1 base from V and 1 from J, leaving 4 bases between them. In nucleotides, the CDR3 is TGTGCCAGCAGCTTAGGCAGGAACACTGAAGCTTTCTTT. The encoded protein is CASSLGRNTEAFF.

V usage is TRBV7-3 and J usage is TRBJ2-3, with D maybe TRBD2 (6 bases). CDR3 size: 14 residues. V was shortened by 7 bases and J by 2 bases, with 13 bases between the two germline ends. Germline CDR1 reads SGHTA; CDR2 reads FQGTGA. The CDR3: CASNGDLHTDTQYF. The CDR3 region has the DNA TGTGCCAGCAACGGGGACTTGCACACAGATACGCAGTATTTT.

In the case of this clonotype: Since a much larger clone is just one base distant, this may be a read error. This chain joins TRBV28 and TRBJ1-3; D call uncertain. The CDR3 consists of 11 residues. Trimming took 0 bases from V and 8 from J, leaving 2 bases between them. The V gene's germline CDR1 is MDHEN and CDR2 SYDVKM. The CDR3 loop is CASSLWDTIYF. The CDR3 DNA reads TGTGCCAGCAGTTTATGGGACACCATATATTTT.

This clonotype was found many times. The chain joins TRBV20-1 to TRBJ2-1; D might be TRBD2 (6 bases). V shed 7 bases and J shed 0 bases, with 10 bases lying between them. This CDR3 contains 13 residues. CDR1 DFQATT and CDR2 SNEGSKA come from the germline V gene (reference sequence). The CDR3 protein is CSVREDSYNEQFF. The CDR3 region has the DNA TGCAGTGTTAGGGAGGACTCCTACAATGAGCAGTTCTTC.

This clonotype was recorded at least ten times. This sequence joins TRBV7-9 and TRBJ2-3, with 10 bases matching TRBD2. The CDR3 length is 16 residues. Germline V gives CDR1 SEHNR, CDR2 FQNEAQ (reference sequence). V was pared by 1 base and J by 1 base, with 2 bases of the junction left unmatched. The CDR3 reads CASSLGLAGGTDTQYF. The CDR3 bases are TGTGCCAGCAGCTTAGGGCTAGCGGGGGGCACAGATACGCAGTATTTT.